This T cell receptor (beta chain) was profiled in a study of cytomegalovirus exposure and HLA in healthy donors. CDR3 length: 11 residues. CDR1 and CDR2 from the germline V gene are DFQATT and SNEGSKA (reference sequence). As to this clone: The antigen is unknown.

A multiplex PCR was run with 60 Vbeta primers and 13 Jbeta primers. Clones were sequenced by immunoSEQ multiplex PCR, and TCRdb holds only the in-frame ones, with some missing. The sample holds fewer than 130,000 clones, over 65% seen once. Study-level findings and limits: Among the most significant clusters, several appeared linked to common viral pathogens in a later analysis. Generally TCR sequences proved uncommon, though certain public TCRs appeared in numerous donors.

The rearrangement joins TRBV20-1 to TRBJ1-1, with D perhaps TRBD1 (6 bases). This receptor was identified in a woman aged 30 to 39 in good health and CMV-seronegative. The sequencing sample was made of PBMCs. The CDR3 sequence: CGTGQNTEAFF. CDR3 sequence (DNA): TGCGGGACGGGACAGAACACTGAAGCTTTCTTT.